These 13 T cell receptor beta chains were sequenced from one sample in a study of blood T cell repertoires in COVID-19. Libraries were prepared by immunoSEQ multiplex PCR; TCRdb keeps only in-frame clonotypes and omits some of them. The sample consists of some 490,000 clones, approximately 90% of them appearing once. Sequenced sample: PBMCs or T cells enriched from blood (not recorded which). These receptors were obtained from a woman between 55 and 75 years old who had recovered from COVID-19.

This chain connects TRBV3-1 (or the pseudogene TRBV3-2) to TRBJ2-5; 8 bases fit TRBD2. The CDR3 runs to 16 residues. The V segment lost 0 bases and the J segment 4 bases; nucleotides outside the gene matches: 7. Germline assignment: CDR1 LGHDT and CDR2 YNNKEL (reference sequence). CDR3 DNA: TGTGCCAGCAGCCAAGAAAAAGGACTAGCAAGAGAGACCCAGTACTTC. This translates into CASSQEKGLARETQYF.

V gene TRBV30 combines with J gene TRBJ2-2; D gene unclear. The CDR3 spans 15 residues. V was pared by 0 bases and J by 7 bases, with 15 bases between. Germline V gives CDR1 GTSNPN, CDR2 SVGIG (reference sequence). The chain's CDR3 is CAWSVLGYGIGELFF. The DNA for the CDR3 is TGTGCCTGGAGTGTACTCGGGTATGGTATCGGGGAGCTGTTTTTT.

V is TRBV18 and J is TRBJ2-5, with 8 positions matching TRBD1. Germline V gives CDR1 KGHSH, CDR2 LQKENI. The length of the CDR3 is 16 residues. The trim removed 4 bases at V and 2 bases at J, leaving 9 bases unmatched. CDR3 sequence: CASSRIGRGRQETQYF. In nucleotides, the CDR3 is TGTGCCAGCTCACGAATTGGCAGGGGGCGGCAAGAGACCCAGTACTTC.

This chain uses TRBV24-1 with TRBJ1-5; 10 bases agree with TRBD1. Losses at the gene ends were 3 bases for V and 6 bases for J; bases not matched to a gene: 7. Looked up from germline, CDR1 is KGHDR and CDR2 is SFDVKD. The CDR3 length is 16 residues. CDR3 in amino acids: CATSDPGQGTSQPQHF. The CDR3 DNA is TGTGCCACCAGTGATCCGGGACAGGGGACGAGTCAGCCCCAGCATTTT.

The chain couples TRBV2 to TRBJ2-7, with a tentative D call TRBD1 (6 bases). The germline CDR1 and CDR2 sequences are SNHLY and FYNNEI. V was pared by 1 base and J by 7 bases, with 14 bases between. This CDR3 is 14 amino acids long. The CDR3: CASSEGTALYEQYF. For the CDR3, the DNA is TGTGCCAGCAGTGAAGGGACAGCTCTTTATGAGCAGTACTTC.

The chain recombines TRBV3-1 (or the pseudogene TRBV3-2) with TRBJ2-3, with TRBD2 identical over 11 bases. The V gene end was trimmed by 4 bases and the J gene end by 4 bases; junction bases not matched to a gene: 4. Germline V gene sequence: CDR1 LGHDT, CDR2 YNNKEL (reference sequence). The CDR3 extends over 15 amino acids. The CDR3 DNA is TGTGCCAGCAGCCCGGGACTAGCGGAATCAGATACGCAGTATTTT. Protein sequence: CASSPGLAESDTQYF.

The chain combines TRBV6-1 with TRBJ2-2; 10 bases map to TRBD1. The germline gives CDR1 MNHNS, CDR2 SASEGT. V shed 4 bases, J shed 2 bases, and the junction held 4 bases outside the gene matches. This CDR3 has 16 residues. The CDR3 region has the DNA TGTGCCAGCAGTGCAAGACAGGGGGCAAACACCGGGGAGCTGTTTTTT. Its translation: CASSARQGANTGELFF.

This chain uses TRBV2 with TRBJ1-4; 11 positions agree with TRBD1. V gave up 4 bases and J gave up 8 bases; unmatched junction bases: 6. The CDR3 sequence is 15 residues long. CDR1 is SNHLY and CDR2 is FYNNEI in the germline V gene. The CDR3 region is CASSGTGGAREKLFF. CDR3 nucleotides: TGTGCCAGCAGTGGGACAGGGGGCGCCCGGGAAAAACTGTTTTTT.

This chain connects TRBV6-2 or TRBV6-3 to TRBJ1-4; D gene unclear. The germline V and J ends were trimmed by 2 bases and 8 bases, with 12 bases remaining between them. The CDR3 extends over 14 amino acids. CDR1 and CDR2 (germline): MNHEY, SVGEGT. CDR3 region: CASSYSGLNEKLFF. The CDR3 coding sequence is TGTGCCAGCAGTTACAGTGGCTTGAACGAAAAACTGTTTTTT.

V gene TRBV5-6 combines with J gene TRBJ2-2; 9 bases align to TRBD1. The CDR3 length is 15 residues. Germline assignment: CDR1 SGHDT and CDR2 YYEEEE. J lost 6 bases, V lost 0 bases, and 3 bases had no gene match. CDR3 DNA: TGTGCCAGCAGCTTGGACAGGGGGCGTGCCGGGGAGCTGTTTTTT. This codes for CASSLDRGRAGELFF.

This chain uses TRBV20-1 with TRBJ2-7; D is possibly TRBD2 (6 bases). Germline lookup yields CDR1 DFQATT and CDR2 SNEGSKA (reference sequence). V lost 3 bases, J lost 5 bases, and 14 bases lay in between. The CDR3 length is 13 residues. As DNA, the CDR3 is TGCAGTGCTAGTGTAGGGGCGGGGAACGAGCAGTACTTC. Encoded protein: CSASVGAGNEQYF.

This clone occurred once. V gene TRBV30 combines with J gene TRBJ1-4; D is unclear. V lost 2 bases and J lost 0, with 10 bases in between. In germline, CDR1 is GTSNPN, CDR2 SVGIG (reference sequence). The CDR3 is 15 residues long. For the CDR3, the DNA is TGTGCCTGGAGTTTCACTTTTGCAACTAATGAAAAACTGTTTTTT. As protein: CAWSFTFATNEKLFF.

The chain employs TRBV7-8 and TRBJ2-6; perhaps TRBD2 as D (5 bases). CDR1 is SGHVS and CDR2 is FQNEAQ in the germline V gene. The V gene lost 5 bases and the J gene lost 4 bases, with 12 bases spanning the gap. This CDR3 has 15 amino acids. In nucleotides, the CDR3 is TGTGCCAGCAGCCCGGGGTCCGCCGGGGCCAACGTCCTGACTTTC. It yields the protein CASSPGSAGANVLTF.